The T cell receptor beta chain described here comes from a study of blood T cell repertoires in COVID-19. Study-wide background: The cDNA or gDNA used as material had been derived from T cells, B-cell-depleted T cells, or PBMCs.

The germline CDR1 and CDR2 sequences are MGHRA and YSYEKL. Germline trimming cut 5 bases from V and 4 bases from J; bases unmatched to any gene: 10. This CDR3 contains 16 residues. Study processing details: For nucleated cells, counts were estimated from reference gene primer amplification. Profiled with immunoSEQ multiplex PCR; TCRdb holds only in-frame clones, not every one. V and J calls and clone size are those listed in that table; D and trimming were worked out from the DNA. The sample lists 150,000 to 200,000 clones; around 86% were seen once. The clonotype comes from a man between 18 and 29 years old with acute or convalescent COVID-19. The chain is built from TRBV4-1 and TRBJ1-1; 10 nucleotides agree with TRBD1. Sequencing used peripheral blood. CDR3 nucleotide sequence: TGCGCCAGCAGCAAGGGACAGGGGCGCCCGAGCACTGAAGCTTTCTTT. Protein product: CASSKGQGRPSTEAFF.